This T cell receptor beta chain was retrieved from a study of shared clonotypes between healthy human individuals. Study-wide results and limits: In a few donors, about 5% of naive CD4 clonotypes appeared in common.

Profiling relied on immunoSEQ multiplex PCR, and the TCRdb table lists in-frame clones only, not all of them. The data contain about 980,000 clones, approximately 76% of them singletons. Investigators divided CD4+ cells into CD45RA+ naive and CD45RA-negative memory subsets. This CDR3 has 16 residues. CDR1 is LNHDA, CDR2 SQIVND, per germline (reference sequence). After removal of 3 bases from V and 6 bases from J, the junction contained 7 bases not matched to a gene. As for this clone: Its antigen is not known.

J is TRBJ1-4 and V is TRBV19, with 10 bases fitting TRBD1. The specimen was memory CD4+ T cells sorted from blood. Noted subset: CD45RA-negative fraction. This receptor was obtained from a man aged 18-30 years in good health. The CDR3 is CASSMGQGPKDEKLFF. Here the CDR3 DNA reads TGTGCCAGTAGTATGGGACAGGGGCCTAAGGATGAAAAACTGTTTTTT.